This T cell receptor beta chain emerged from a study of T-cell memory formation after mild COVID-19. The table lists this clonotype with many counts. TCRdb re-analysed the 5' RACE reads in MiXCR, keeping a single row per CDR3 protein. In the table there are hundreds of thousands of distinct CDR3 sequences, roughly 14% of which are singletons. J was trimmed by 4 bases and V by 6 bases; bases with no gene match: 1. The CDR3 is 14 residues long. The germline CDR1 and CDR2 sequences are SNHLY and FYNNEI. This TCR was sampled from a young man who had mild COVID-19 (a few samples of this study predate the infection). Cell type and time point are not known. The chain is built from TRBV2 and TRBJ1-4; 11 bases fit TRBD1. Sequencing was performed on PBMCs or a T cell subset sorted from them (not recorded which). The CDR3 DNA reads TGTGCCAGCAGGGGGACAGGGGGTAATGAAAAACTGTTTTTT. Its protein is CASRGTGGNEKLFF.